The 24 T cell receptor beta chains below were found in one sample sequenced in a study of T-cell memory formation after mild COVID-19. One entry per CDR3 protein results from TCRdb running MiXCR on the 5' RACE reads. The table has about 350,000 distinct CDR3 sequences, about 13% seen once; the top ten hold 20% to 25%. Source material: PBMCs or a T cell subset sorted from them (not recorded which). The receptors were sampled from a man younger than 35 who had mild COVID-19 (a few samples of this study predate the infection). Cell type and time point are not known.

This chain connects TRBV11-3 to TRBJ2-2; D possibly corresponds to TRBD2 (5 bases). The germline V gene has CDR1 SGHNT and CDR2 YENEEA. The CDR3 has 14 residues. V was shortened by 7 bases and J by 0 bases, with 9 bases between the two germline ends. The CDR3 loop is CASKLTTNTGELFF. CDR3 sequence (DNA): TGTGCCAGCAAGTTGACTACGAACACCGGGGAGCTGTTTTTT.

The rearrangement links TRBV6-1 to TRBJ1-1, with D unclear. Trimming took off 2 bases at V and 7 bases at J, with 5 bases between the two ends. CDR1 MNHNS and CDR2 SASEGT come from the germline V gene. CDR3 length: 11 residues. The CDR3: CASSEMVEAFF. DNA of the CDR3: TGTGCCAGCAGTGAAATGGTTGAAGCTTTCTTT.

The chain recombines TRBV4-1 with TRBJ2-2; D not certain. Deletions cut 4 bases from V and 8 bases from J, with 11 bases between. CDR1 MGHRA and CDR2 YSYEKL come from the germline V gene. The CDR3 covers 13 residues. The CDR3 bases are TGCGCCAGCAGCCCCACCCCCGGAGGGGAGCTGTTTTTT. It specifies CASSPTPGGELFF.

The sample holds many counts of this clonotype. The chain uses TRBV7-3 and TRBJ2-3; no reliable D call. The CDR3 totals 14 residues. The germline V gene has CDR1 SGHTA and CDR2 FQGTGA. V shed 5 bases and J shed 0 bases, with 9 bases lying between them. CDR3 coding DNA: TGTGCCAGCAGCCCCCAGATGAGCACAGATACGCAGTATTTT. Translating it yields CASSPQMSTDTQYF.

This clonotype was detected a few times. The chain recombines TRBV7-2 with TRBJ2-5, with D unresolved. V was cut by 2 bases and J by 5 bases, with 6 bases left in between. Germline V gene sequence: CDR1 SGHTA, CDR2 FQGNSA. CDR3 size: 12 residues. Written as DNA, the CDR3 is TGTGCCAGCAGCTTATTGAGTGAGACCCAGTACTTC. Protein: CASSLLSETQYF.

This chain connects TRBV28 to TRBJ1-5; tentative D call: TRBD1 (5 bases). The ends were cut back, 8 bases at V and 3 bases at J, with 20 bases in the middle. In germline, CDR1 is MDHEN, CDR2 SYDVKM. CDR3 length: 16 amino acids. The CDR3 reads CASGGPRARDNQPQHF. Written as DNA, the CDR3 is TGTGCCAGCGGGGGACCTAGGGCGAGGGACAATCAGCCCCAGCATTTT.

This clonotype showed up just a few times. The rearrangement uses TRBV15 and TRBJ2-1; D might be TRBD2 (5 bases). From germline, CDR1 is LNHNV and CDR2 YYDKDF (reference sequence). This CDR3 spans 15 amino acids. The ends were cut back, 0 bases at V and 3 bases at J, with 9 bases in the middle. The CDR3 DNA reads TGTGCCACCAGCAGAGATCTAGCAGGCTACAATGAGCAGTTCTTC. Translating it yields CATSRDLAGYNEQFF.

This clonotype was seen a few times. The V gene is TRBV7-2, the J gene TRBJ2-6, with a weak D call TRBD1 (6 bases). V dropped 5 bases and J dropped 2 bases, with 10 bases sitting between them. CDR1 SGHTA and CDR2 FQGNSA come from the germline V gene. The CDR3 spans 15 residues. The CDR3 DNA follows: TGTGCCAGCAGCCCTGGACAGCCTGGGGCCAACGTCCTGACTTTC. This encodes CASSPGQPGANVLTF.

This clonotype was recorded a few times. The chain's CDR3 is CASSLVRGNSYEQFF. In DNA, the CDR3 is TGTGCCAGCAGCTTGGTCCGGGGGAACAGCTATGAGCAGTTCTTC. The chain has TRBV5-6 and TRBJ2-1, with D tentatively TRBD2 (6 bases). CDR1 is SGHDT, CDR2 YYEEEE, per germline. The V and J ends lost 0 bases and 8 bases respectively, with 15 bases between them. The CDR3 is 15 residues long.

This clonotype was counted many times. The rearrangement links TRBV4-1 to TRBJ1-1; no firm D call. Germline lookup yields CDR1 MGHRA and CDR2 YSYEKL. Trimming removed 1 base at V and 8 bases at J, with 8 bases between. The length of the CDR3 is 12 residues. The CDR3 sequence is CASSQGRTEAFF. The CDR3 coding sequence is TGCGCCAGCAGCCAAGGGAGAACCGAAGCTTTCTTT.

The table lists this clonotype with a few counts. CDR3 sequence (DNA): TGTGCCAGCAGCCAAGAGTTGGGGAGTACAACGCAGTATTTT. Amino acid sequence: CASSQELGSTTQYF. This chain connects TRBV14 to TRBJ2-3; D may be TRBD2 (5 bases). The CDR3 covers 14 residues. The germline V gene encodes CDR1 SGHDN and CDR2 FVKESK. Deletions cut 0 bases from V and 9 bases from J, with 13 bases between.

The CDR3 loop reads CASSRQVFEAFF. CDR3 nucleotides: TGTGCCAGCAGTCGACAGGTGTTTGAAGCTTTCTTT. The chain employs TRBV7-2 and TRBJ1-1; the D gene is possibly TRBD1 (6 bases). Germline V gene sequence: CDR1 SGHTA, CDR2 FQGNSA. The CDR3 is 12 residues long. V lost 6 bases to trimming and J lost 7 bases, with 12 bases between them.

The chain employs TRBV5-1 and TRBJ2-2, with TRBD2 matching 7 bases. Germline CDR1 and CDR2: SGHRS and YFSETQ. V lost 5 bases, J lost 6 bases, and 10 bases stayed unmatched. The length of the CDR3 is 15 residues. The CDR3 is CASSPLADGAGELFF. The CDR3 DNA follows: TGCGCCAGCAGTCCGCTAGCGGATGGTGCCGGGGAGCTGTTTTTT.

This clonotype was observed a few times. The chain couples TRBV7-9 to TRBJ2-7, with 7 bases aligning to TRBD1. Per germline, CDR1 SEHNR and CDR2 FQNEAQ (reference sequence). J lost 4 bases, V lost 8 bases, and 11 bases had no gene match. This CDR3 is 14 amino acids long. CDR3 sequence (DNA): TGTGCCAGCGGTGCAGGGGGAGACACTTACGAGCAGTACTTC. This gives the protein CASGAGGDTYEQYF.

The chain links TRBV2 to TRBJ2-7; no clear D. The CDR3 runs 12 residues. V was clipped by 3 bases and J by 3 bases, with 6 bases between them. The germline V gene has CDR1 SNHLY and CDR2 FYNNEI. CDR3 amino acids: CASSDAGYEQYF. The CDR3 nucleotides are TGTGCCAGCAGTGATGCCGGCTACGAGCAGTACTTC.

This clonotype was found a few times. CDR3 sequence (DNA): TGCAGTGCCCACGACCGGACAGGGGGCCGGAGAAAACTGTTTTTT. Translating gives CSAHDRTGGRRKLFF. The chain recombines TRBV20-1 with TRBJ1-4; 11 bases are a match to TRBD1. The CDR3 consists of 15 residues. Germline trimming cut 6 bases from V and 10 bases from J; bases unmatched to any gene: 13. CDR1 and CDR2 (germline): DFQATT, SNEGSKA (reference sequence).

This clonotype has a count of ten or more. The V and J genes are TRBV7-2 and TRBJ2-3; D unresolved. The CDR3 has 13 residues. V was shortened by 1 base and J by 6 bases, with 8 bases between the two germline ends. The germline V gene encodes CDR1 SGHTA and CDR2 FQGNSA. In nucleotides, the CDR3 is TGTGCCAGCAGCTTAGTTGGGCGCGATACGCAGTATTTT. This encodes CASSLVGRDTQYF.

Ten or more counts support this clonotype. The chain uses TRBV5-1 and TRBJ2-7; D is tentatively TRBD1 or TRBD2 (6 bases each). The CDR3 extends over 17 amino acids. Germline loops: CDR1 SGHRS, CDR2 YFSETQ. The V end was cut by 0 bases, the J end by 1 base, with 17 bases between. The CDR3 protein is CASSLGGARTKSYEQYF. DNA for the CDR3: TGCGCCAGCAGCTTGGGGGGGGCACGTACTAAATCCTACGAGCAGTACTTC.

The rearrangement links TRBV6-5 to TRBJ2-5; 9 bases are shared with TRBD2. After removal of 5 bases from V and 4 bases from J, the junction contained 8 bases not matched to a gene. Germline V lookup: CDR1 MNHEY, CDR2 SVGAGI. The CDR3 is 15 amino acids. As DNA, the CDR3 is TGTGCCAGCAGTAATTATGGAGCGGGAGGAGAGACCCAGTACTTC. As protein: CASSNYGAGGETQYF.

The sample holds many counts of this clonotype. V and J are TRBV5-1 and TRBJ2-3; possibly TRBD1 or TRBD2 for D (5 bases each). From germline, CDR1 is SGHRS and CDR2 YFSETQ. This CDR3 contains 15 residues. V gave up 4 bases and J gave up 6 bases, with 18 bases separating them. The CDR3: CASSLEGRKHDTQYF. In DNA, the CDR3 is TGCGCCAGCAGCCTCGAGGGACGCAAGCACGATACGCAGTATTTT.

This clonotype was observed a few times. The CDR3 DNA reads TGTGCCAGCAGTTTATTAGTTGATCAGCCCCAGCATTTT. Protein sequence: CASSLLVDQPQHF. V and J are TRBV12-3 or TRBV12-4 and TRBJ1-5; D ambiguous. CDR3 size: 13 residues. With 2 bases removed from V and 5 bases from J, the gap between germline ends came to 7 bases.

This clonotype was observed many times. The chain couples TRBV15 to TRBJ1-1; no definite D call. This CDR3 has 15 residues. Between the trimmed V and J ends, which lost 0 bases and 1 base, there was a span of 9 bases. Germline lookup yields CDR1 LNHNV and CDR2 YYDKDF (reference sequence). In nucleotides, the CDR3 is TGTGCCACCAGCAGAGAGGGGTCTGGGAACACTGAAGCTTTCTTT. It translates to CATSREGSGNTEAFF.

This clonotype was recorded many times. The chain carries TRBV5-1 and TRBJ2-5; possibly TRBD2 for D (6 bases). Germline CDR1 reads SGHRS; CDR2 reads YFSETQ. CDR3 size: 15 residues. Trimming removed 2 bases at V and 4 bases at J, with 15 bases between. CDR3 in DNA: TGCGCCAGCAGCTTAAGTTTTCCGGAGGGAGAGACCCAGTACTTC. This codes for CASSLSFPEGETQYF.

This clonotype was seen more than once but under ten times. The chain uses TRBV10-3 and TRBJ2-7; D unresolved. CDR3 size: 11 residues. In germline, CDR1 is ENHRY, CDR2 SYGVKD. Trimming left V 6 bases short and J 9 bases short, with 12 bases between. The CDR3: CAIRELGAQYF. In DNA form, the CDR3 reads TGTGCCATCAGAGAGCTAGGTGCGCAGTACTTC.